This T cell receptor beta chain was profiled in a study of blood T cell repertoires in COVID-19. Across the study: Acute and convalescent COVID-19 specimens originated in the United States, Italy and Spain.

TCRdb's copy holds only in-frame clones and misses some; the assay was immunoSEQ multiplex PCR. Of about 90,000 clones in the sample, roughly nine tenths were seen once. Germline values: CDR1 DFQATT, CDR2 SNEGSKA (reference sequence). The CDR3 covers 11 residues. Sequencing was done on a sample of peripheral blood. The V call is TRBV20-1, the J call TRBJ2-5; D gene unclear. The source of this sequence is a human donor with active COVID-19. The donor label of this sample is uncertain. This CDR3 reads CSSQDQETQYF. CDR3 in DNA: TGCAGCAGTCAGGACCAAGAGACCCAGTACTTC.